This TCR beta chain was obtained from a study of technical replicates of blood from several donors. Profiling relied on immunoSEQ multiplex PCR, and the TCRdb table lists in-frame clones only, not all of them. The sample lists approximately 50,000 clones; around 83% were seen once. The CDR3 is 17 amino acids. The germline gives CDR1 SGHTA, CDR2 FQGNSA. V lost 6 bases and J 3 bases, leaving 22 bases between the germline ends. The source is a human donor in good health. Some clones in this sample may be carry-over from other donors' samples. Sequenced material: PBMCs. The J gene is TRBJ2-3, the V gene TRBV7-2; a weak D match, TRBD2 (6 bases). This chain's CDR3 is CASRNSWGRSITDTQYF. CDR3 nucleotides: TGTGCCAGCAGGAATTCTTGGGGGAGGTCTATTACAGATACGCAGTATTTT.